The T cell receptor (beta chain) described here comes from a study of blood T cell repertoires in COVID-19. As for the study in general: Acute and convalescent COVID-19 samples came from the United States, Italy and Spain.

Trimming took 1 base from V and 4 from J; bases not matched to a gene: 4. The germline gives CDR1 LGHNA, CDR2 YSLEER. The CDR3 length is 15 residues. The repertoire was sequenced with immunoSEQ multiplex PCR; TCRdb's copy has only in-frame clones and lacks some. Seen here are fewer than 130,000 clones, about 70% observed once, and the top ten hold over 6%. The J gene is TRBJ1-2, the V gene TRBV4-3; 9 positions match TRBD1. Sequenced input: peripheral blood. The clonotype was recovered from a woman aged 55-69 years with acute or convalescent COVID-19. The CDR3 DNA follows: TGCGCCAGCAGCCAAGGGACAGGGGAATTCTATGGCTACACCTTC. As protein: CASSQGTGEFYGYTF.